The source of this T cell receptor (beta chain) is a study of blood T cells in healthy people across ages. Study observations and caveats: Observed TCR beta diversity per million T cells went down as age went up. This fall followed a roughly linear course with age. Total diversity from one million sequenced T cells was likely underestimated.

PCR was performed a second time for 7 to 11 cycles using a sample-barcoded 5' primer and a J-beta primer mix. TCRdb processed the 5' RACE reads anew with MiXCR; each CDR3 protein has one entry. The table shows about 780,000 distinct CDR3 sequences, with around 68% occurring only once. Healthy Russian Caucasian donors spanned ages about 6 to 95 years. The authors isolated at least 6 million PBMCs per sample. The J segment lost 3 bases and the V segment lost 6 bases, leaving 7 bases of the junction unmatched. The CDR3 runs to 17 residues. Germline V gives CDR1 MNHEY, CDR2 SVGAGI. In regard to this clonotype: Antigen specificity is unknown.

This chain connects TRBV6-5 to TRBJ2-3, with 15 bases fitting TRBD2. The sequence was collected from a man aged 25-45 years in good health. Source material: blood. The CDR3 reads CASSYGLAGGSTDTQYF. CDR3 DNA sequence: TGTGCCAGCAGCTACGGACTAGCGGGGGGGTCTACAGATACGCAGTATTTT.